Following are 18 T cell receptor beta chains from one sample sequenced in a study of monozygotic twins with inflammatory bowel disease. TCRdb re-called the 5' RACE reads and catalogs CDR3 proteins one per entry, DNA excluded. The specimen's table records around 410,000 distinct CDR3 sequences. What was sequenced was blood. Receptors originate from a human donor with ulcerative colitis or Crohn's disease, or a healthy co-twin of an affected twin (not recorded which).

The CDR3 spells CASSQERGITQYF. The V and J genes are TRBV4-1 and TRBJ2-3. From germline, CDR1 is MGHRA and CDR2 YSYEKL. CDR3 length equals 13 residues.

The rearrangement uses TRBV20-1 and TRBJ2-2; the TCRdb D gene call, TRBD1, has no DNA to confirm it. This CDR3 contains 15 residues. Germline CDR1 DFQATT, CDR2 SNEGSKA (reference sequence). CDR3 loop: CSARAGGGNTGELFF.

The chain links TRBV10-3 to TRBJ2-4; TCRdb outputs TRBD1, but without DNA this stays unchecked. The CDR3 loop spans 17 amino acids. Germline loops: CDR1 ENHRY, CDR2 SYGVKD. This CDR3 reads CAISGDRGLRGKNIQYF.

The chain has TRBV29-1 and TRBJ2-2; TCRdb's D gene call, TRBD1, goes unchecked for lack of DNA. CDR1 and CDR2 (germline): SQVTM, ANQGSEA. This CDR3 region has 12 residues. CDR3 protein: CSGTGDFGELFF.

The chain uses TRBV5-1 and TRBJ2-5; TCRdb indicates TRBD1, and absent DNA this call remains unverified. The CDR3 totals 13 residues. Germline CDR1 reads SGHRS; CDR2 reads YFSETQ. The CDR3 loop reads CASSLRGEETQYF.

The chain is built from TRBV20-1 and TRBJ1-2. This CDR3 spans 11 amino acids. Germline V lookup: CDR1 DFQATT, CDR2 SNEGSKA (reference sequence). The CDR3 region is CSAFSNYGYTF.

The CDR3 region is CASSDPFRKADYNEQFF. The V call is TRBV25-1, the J call TRBJ2-1. The CDR3 sequence is 17 residues long. Germline loops: CDR1 MGHDK, CDR2 SYGVNS.

The rearrangement links TRBV5-1 to TRBJ2-5; with no DNA, the TCRdb D assignment of TRBD1 cannot be verified. CDR3 length: 14 amino acids. Germline V gives CDR1 SGHRS, CDR2 YFSETQ. The CDR3 spells CASYQGRGIETQYF.

V usage is TRBV20-1 and J usage is TRBJ2-7; the D gene TCRdb calls, TRBD1, cannot be checked with no DNA. This CDR3 is 15 amino acids long. CDR1 DFQATT and CDR2 SNEGSKA come from the germline V gene (reference sequence). The CDR3 sequence is CSARERRDRVVEQYF.

CDR3 protein: CAWTGTSGGDTQYF. V gene TRBV30 combines with J gene TRBJ2-3; TCRdb proposes TRBD2, but this gene call is untestable without DNA. CDR3 size: 14 residues. The germline V gene has CDR1 GTSNPN and CDR2 SVGIG (reference sequence).

The rearrangement joins TRBV3-1 to TRBJ2-7; the D gene TCRdb calls, TRBD2, cannot be checked with no DNA. This CDR3 is built from 14 residues. Germline assignment: CDR1 LGHDT and CDR2 YNNKEL (reference sequence). CDR3 protein: CASSQEPSPYEQYF.

The rearrangement joins TRBV5-8 to TRBJ2-1; the D gene TCRdb calls, TRBD2, cannot be checked with no DNA. Germline CDR1 reads SGHTS; CDR2 reads YDEGEE. CDR3 length: 13 amino acids. CDR3 residues: CASSLGSGRFQFF.

The CDR3 protein is CSEEGPGRNRYNEQFF. The chain recombines TRBV20-1 with TRBJ2-1; TCRdb lists TRBD2, though no DNA is available to test this call. CDR1 and CDR2 from the germline V gene are DFQATT and SNEGSKA (reference sequence). The CDR3 has 16 residues.

The V and J genes are TRBV27 and TRBJ2-1; with no DNA, the TCRdb D assignment of TRBD1 cannot be verified. The CDR3 loop spans 13 amino acids. Germline V gene lookup returns CDR1 MNHEY and CDR2 SMNVEV (reference sequence). The CDR3 loop is CASSLSKGFWKFF.

The chain carries TRBV20-1 and TRBJ2-5; TCRdb reports TRBD2, a call that lacks DNA to check it against. The CDR3 is 13 amino acids. Germline loops: CDR1 DFQATT, CDR2 SNEGSKA (reference sequence). CDR3 protein: CSASIAGQETQYF.

The rearrangement uses TRBV7-9 and TRBJ2-2. The CDR3 extends over 13 amino acids. Germline V lookup: CDR1 SEHNR, CDR2 FQNEAQ (reference sequence). This CDR3 reads CASKIPNTGELFF.

The chain couples TRBV7-2 to TRBJ2-3; TCRdb selects TRBD2, and the lack of DNA leaves this call unchecked. The germline V gene encodes CDR1 SGHTA and CDR2 FQGNSA. The CDR3 sequence is 13 residues long. The CDR3 spells CASSDGPRDTQYF.

V gene TRBV20-1 combines with J gene TRBJ2-7. The CDR3 covers 12 residues. Germline V CDR1 and CDR2: DFQATT, SNEGSKA (reference sequence). The CDR3 loop reads CSAGDMTYEQYF.